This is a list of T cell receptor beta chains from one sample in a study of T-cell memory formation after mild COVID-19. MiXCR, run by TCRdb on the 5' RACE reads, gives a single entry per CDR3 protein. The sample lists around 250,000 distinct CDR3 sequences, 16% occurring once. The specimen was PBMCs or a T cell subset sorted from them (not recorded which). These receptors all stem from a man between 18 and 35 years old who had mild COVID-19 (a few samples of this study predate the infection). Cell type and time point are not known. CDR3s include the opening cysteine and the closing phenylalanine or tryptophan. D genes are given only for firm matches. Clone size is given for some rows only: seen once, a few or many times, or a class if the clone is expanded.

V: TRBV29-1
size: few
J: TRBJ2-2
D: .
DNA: TGCAGCATAAGGACGGAGAACACCGGGGAGCTGTTTTTT
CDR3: CSIRTENTGELFF

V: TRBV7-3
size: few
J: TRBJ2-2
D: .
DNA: TGTGCCAGCAGCCCTCGGTTAGGGGAGACCGGGGAGCTGTTTTTT
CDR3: CASSPRLGETGELFF

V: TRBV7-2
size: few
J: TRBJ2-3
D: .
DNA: TGTGCCAGCAGCTTAATCGGCCCGACTAGCACAGATACGCAGTATTTT
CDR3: CASSLIGPTSTDTQYF

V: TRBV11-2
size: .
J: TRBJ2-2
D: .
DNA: TGTGCCAGCAGGCACCTCAGGAGCGGGGAGCTGTTTTTT
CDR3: CASRHLRSGELFF

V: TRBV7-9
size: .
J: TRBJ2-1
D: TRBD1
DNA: TGTGCCAGCAGCCCCCCCCGGGACAGGGAAATAGATGAGCAGTTCTTC
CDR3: CASSPPRDREIDEQFF

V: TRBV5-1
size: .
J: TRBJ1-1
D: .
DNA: TGCGCCAGCAGCCGCCTCGGGGGTTGGACTGAAGCTTTCTTT
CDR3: CASSRLGGWTEAFF

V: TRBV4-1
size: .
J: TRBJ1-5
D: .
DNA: TGCGCCAGCAGCCAAGACAGTAGCAATCAGCCCCAGCATTTT
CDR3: CASSQDSSNQPQHF

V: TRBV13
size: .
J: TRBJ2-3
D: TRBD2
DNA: TGTGCCAGCAGCCAAACTAGGACTAGCGGGATCTTCACAGATACGCAGTATTTT
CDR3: CASSQTRTSGIFTDTQYF

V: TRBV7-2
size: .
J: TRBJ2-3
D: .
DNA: TGTGCCAGCAGCTTAGTGCTCGGGGGAGATACGCAGTATTTT
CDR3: CASSLVLGGDTQYF

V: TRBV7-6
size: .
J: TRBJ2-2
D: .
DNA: TGTGCCAGCAGCCGCCTAAGCGGAGTCACCGGGGAGCTGTTTTTT
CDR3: CASSRLSGVTGELFF

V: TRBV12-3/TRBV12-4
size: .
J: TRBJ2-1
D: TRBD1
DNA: TGTGCCAGCAGTTTAGGCCGGGACAGTAGGTACAATGAGCAGTTCTTC
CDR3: CASSLGRDSRYNEQFF

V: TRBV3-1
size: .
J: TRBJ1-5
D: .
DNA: TGTGCCAGCAGCTTCAGGGGCAGCGATCAGCCCCAGCATTTT
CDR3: CASSFRGSDQPQHF

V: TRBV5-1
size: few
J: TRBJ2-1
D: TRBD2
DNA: TGCGCCAGCAGCCTAACACTAGCGGGGGCTTACAATGAGCAGTTCTTC
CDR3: CASSLTLAGAYNEQFF

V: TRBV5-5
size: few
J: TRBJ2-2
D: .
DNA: TGTGCCAGCTTCCACCTGCCCTCGAACACCGGGGAGCTGTTTTTT
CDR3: CASFHLPSNTGELFF

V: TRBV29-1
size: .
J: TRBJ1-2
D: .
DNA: TGCAGCGTTTCGGCAGGGGAACGGGGAAAAGGGTATGGCTACACCTTC
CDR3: CSVSAGERGKGYGYTF

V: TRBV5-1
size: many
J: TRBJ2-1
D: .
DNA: TGCGCCAGCAGCTCCGGAGTGGGGCGCAATGAGCAGTTCTTC
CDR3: CASSSGVGRNEQFF

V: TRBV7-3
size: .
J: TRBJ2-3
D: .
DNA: TGTGCCAGCAGGAGCCTCGGGGCGGATACGCAGTATTTT
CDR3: CASRSLGADTQYF

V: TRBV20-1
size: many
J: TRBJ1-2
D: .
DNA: TGCAGTGCTCCAAGCGGGACGGTTAACTATGGCTACACCTTC
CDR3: CSAPSGTVNYGYTF

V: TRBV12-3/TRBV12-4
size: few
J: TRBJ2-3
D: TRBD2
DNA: TGTGCCAGCAGTTTTGTCGCGGGGGGTTCAGATACGCAGTATTTT
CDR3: CASSFVAGGSDTQYF

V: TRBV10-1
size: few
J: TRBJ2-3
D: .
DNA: TGCGCCAGCGGTAGTCCGTGGGGGCGCAGCACAGATACGCAGTATTTT
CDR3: CASGSPWGRSTDTQYF